The rows below give T cell receptor beta chains drawn from one sample of a study of blood T cell repertoires in COVID-19. Profiling relied on immunoSEQ multiplex PCR, and the TCRdb table lists in-frame clones only, not all of them. The data show approximately 240,000 clones, approximately 85% seen once. Input material: peripheral blood. Receptors originate from a man between 45 and 60 years old with acute or convalescent COVID-19. Each CDR3 is given with its conserved first and last residue. Fields, in order: CDR3 protein, V gene.

CASERTDTDTQYF | TRBV2
CASSWTDNQPQHF | TRBV9
CASSVTGAGSPLHF | TRBV9
CARSSYRDYNPSTDTQYF | TRBV21-1
CASSQDSDSLNYGYTF | TRBV3-1/TRBV3-2
CASSSRQLHTDTQYF | TRBV28
CASSIRGQTGGELFF | TRBV19
CASSLGTGVRGYTF | TRBV11-2
CASSETGFLYGYTF | TRBV19
CASSLELRVGYEQYF | TRBV7-8
CASSEASPTEVTGELFF | TRBV6-1
CASSQGRVGKREKLFF | TRBV3-1/TRBV3-2
CASSLLLETNYGYTF | TRBV28
CASSAGLAGDKDEQYF | TRBV9
CASSLGGGAPGELFF | TRBV5-4
CASSELAGGKNTDTQYF | TRBV6-1
CASSSGLAFGNEQYF | TRBV5-1
CASSSGTAIEKLFF | TRBV14
CASSILGSAWPQHF | TRBV19
CASSPRQGDNSPLHF | TRBV18
CASSLLAAQETQYF | TRBV27
CASSPLGGAPTDTQYF | TRBV10-1
CSASQGLEGNTIYF | TRBV20-1
CASSIRTGVYEQYF | TRBV7-9
CASAQGRLNIQYF | TRBV12-3/TRBV12-4
CASGLESSYNEQFF | TRBV12-5
CASTQDWNTGELFF | TRBV19
CASSEIGSGSVETQYF | TRBV28
CAWSNLQGFSLFF | TRBV30
CATRSWDTEAFF | TRBV12-3/TRBV12-4
CASSLGASGSGEQYF | TRBV7-9
CAWSKGGLPDTQYF | TRBV30
CASSIPGMNTEAFF | TRBV19
CASSPGQVGYTGELFF | TRBV3-1/TRBV3-2
CAISETYEQYF | TRBV10-3
CASSPGTVTDTQYF | TRBV7-9
CASSPRDYLSLHPREQYF | TRBV18
CASSYSAGRVYGYTF | TRBV6-5
CASSPSNPGTDIYGYTF | TRBV28
CASSTDRELETQYF | TRBV5-1
CASRDRQGRVTEAFF | TRBV19
CATKGQGTNNEQFF | TRBV24-1
CASSPDTGKLFF | TRBV28
CASSLLDKANYGYTF | TRBV4-1
CASSIDLGGTRETQYF | TRBV19
CASSHDLTAANSPLHF | TRBV28